This TCR beta chain derives from a study of T cell responses to AZD1222 COVID-19 vaccine. V gave up 3 bases and J gave up 12 bases; unmatched junction bases: 11. The CDR3 runs 13 residues. CDR1 is SGDLS and CDR2 is YYNGEE in the germline V gene. Only in-frame clones appear in the TCRdb table, and some are missing; sequencing was by immunoSEQ multiplex PCR. The table records 66,000 or so clones, about 90% of them present only once. This TCR was recovered from an adult in good health. The sample was peripheral blood, taken on day 0 of AZD1222 vaccination. The chain uses TRBV9 and TRBJ1-2; 7 nucleotides align to TRBD1. The CDR3 protein is CASSAHTGDAHTF. Written as DNA, the CDR3 is TGTGCCAGCAGCGCGCACACAGGGGATGCGCACACCTTC.